The clone carrying this T cell receptor (beta chain) was counted only a few times. The antigen is undetermined. Germline V gene lookup returns CDR1 MNHEY and CDR2 SVGAGI. J gave up 12 bases and V 3 bases, and 10 bases lay outside the gene matches. There are 13 residues in the CDR3. Using a J-beta primer mix together with a sample-barcoded 5' primer, a second PCR was run for roughly 6 to 12 cycles. Each cDNA molecule was tagged by a template-switch adaptor with 12 random nucleotides. TCRdb re-derived calls from the 5' RACE reads in MiXCR, one entry per CDR3 protein. The sample yields about 1.4 million distinct CDR3 sequences, roughly 60% seen once. The data originate from a study of blood T cells in healthy people across ages. Total RNA was isolated from each sample in quantities of at least 6 micrograms. Study-level points and caveats: Diversity was higher, and naive CD4+ cells more numerous, in long-lived donors than in aged donors.

The receptor was derived from a man between 18 and 35 years old in good health. The rearrangement uses TRBV6-5 and TRBJ2-5, with 7 bases that match TRBD2. Sequences were obtained from blood. CDR3 bases: TGTGCCAGCAGTTATGGGCGGGAGCGACGGGAGTACTTC. This sequence encodes CASSYGRERREYF.